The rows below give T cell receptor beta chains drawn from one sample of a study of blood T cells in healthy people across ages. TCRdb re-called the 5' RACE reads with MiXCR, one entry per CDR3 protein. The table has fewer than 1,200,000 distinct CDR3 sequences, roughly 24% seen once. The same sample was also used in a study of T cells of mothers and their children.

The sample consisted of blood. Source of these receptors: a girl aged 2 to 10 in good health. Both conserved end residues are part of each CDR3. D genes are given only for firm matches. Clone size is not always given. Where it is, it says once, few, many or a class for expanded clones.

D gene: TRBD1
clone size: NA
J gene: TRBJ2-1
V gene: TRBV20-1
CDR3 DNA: TGCAGTGCTAGAGGAGGGGACAGCATAAGCTCCTACAATGAGCAGTTCTTC
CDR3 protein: CSARGGDSISSYNEQFF

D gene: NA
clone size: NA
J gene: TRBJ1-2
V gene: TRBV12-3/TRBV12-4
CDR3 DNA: TGTGCCAGCAGTATACGGGGGCTCCCTAACTATGGCTACACCTTC
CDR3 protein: CASSIRGLPNYGYTF

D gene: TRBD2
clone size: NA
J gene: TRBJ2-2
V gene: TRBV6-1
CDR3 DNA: TGTGCCAGCAGTGAAAGCGTTGGGGGGGGGACCGGGGAGCTGTTTTTT
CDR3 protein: CASSESVGGGTGELFF

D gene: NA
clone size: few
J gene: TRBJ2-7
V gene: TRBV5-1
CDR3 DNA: TGCGCCAGCAGCGCGGCCGGGACCGTGTACGAGCAGTACTTC
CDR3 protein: CASSAAGTVYEQYF

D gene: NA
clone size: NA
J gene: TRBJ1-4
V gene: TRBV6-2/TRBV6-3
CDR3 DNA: TGTGCCAGCAGTGAGGGGATACTTCGGGATGAAAAACTGTTTTTT
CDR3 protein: CASSEGILRDEKLFF

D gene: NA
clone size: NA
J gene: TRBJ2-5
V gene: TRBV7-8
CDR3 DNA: TGTGCCAGCAGCCCTCGAGTGATTCAAGAGACCCAGTACTTC
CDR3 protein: CASSPRVIQETQYF

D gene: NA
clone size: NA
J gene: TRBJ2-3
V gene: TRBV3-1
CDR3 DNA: TGTGCCAGCAGCCTAGGGACCCGCTGGAGGCCAGGGGATACGCAGTATTTT
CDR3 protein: CASSLGTRWRPGDTQYF

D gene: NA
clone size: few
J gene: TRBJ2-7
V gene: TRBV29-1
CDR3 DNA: TGCAGCGTTGAAGATCGGGGCGTAGGTTCCTACGAGCAGTACTTC
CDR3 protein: CSVEDRGVGSYEQYF

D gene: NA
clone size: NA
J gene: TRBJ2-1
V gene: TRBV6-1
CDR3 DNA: TGTGCCAGCAGTGAACCCATGCAGGTGAACAATGAGCAGTTCTTC
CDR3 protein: CASSEPMQVNNEQFF

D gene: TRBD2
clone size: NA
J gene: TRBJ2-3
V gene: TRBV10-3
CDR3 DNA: TGTGCCATCAGTGAGGGGGGACTAGCGGGAGAAGATACGCAGTATTTT
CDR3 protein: CAISEGGLAGEDTQYF

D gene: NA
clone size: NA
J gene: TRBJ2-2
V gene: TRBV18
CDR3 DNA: TGTGCCAGCTCGAGCCGGGTCAAGGAGAACACCGGGGAGCTGTTTTTT
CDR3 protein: CASSSRVKENTGELFF

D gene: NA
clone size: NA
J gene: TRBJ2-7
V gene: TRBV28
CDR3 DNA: TGTGCCACATCCCGAGGGGGGGCGATGGCAAGGGAGCAGTACTTC
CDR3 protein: CATSRGGAMAREQYF

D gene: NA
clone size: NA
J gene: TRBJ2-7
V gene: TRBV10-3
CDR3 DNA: TGTGCCATCAGTGAGTCCGGGTTAAGGGATCGTACCTACGAGCAGTACTTC
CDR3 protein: CAISESGLRDRTYEQYF

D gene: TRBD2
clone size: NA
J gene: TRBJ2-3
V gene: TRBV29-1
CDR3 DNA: TGCAGCGTTGGAGTAGCGGGAGTTAGTACAGATACGCAGTATTTT
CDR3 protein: CSVGVAGVSTDTQYF

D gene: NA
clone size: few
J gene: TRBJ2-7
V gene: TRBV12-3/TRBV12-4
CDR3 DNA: TGTGCCAGCAGTGCCACCATTTTGGGGGACTACGAGCAGTACTTC
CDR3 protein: CASSATILGDYEQYF

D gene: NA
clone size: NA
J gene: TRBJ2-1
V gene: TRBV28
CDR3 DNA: TGTGCCAGCAGTTTACTTCAAGCAAATGAGCAGTTCTTC
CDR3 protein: CASSLLQANEQFF